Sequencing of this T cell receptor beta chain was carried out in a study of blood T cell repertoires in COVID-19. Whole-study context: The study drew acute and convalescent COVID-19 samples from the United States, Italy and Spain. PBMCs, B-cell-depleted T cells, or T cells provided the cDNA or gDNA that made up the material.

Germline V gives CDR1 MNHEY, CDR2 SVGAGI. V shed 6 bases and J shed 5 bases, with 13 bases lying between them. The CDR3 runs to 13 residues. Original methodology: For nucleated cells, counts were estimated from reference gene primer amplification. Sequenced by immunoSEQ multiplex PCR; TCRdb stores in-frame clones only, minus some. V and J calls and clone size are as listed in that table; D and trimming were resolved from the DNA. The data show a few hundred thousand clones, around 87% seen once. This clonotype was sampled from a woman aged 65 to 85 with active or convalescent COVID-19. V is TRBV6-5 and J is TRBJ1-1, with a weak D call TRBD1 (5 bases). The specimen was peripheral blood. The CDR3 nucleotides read TGTGCCAGCAGCTCTTCCGGGGGGACTGAAGCTTTCTTT. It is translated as CASSSSGGTEAFF.